The 28 T cell receptor beta chains below all came from one sample that was sequenced in a study of shared clonotypes between healthy human individuals. This table comes from immunoSEQ multiplex PCR, and its TCRdb copy is limited to in-frame clones, with some not included. The sample lists approximately 530,000 clones, about 96% occurring once. Input material: naive CD4+ T cells sorted from blood. Regarding subset: CD45RA+ positively selected. The receptors come from a woman in her twenties or thirties in good health.

The V gene is TRBV7-9, the J gene TRBJ2-5; tentatively, D is TRBD1 or TRBD2 (5 bases each). The closer fit of TRBJ2-7 to the DNA end suggests the J call may be wrong. Germline values: CDR1 SEHNR, CDR2 FQNEAQ (reference sequence). There are 15 residues in the CDR3. CDR3 DNA: TGTGCCAGCAGCGGGGACCGCACCACTACCTACGAGCAGTACTTC. It codes for CASSGDRTTTYEQYF.

The chain links TRBV2 to TRBJ2-7; perhaps TRBD1 as D (6 bases). V was pared by 5 bases and J by 5 bases, with 19 bases between. The length of the CDR3 is 15 residues. From germline, CDR1 is SNHLY and CDR2 FYNNEI. The CDR3, as DNA: TGTGCCAGCAGTTACGCCCGGACAGTACCCCACGAGCAGTACTTC. It codes for CASSYARTVPHEQYF.

The chain joins TRBV6-4 to TRBJ1-1; D may be TRBD1 (5 bases). The germline V gene has CDR1 MRHNA and CDR2 SNTAGT. V lost 6 bases to trimming and J lost 1 base, with 15 bases between them. CDR3 length: 15 residues. The CDR3 DNA reads TGTGCCAGCAGAAAAATTGGGGCAGGGAACACTGAAGCTTTCTTT. It encodes CASRKIGAGNTEAFF.

This clone was counted once. The V call is TRBV7-9, the J call TRBJ2-3, with D hard to call. Germline V gives CDR1 SEHNR, CDR2 FQNEAQ (reference sequence). The CDR3 contains 16 residues. V lost 0 bases and J 0 bases, leaving 10 bases between the germline ends. This CDR3 is CASSLAQSTSTDTQYF. CDR3 bases: TGTGCCAGCAGCTTAGCACAGAGTACTAGCACAGATACGCAGTATTTT.

V gene TRBV6-5 combines with J gene TRBJ1-5, with 7 bases aligning to TRBD1. The CDR3 has 13 residues. Germline V gene data show CDR1 as MNHEY and CDR2 as SVGAGI. Trimming took 2 bases from V and 5 from J; bases not matched to a gene: 0. CDR3 nucleotides: TGTGCCAGCAGTTACGGACAGGATCAGCCCCAGCATTTT. This sequence encodes CASSYGQDQPQHF.

The V and J genes are TRBV19 and TRBJ2-5; TRBD1 matches at 9 bases. The V and J ends lost 5 bases and 7 bases, in that order; junction bases with no gene match: 8. The germline V gene encodes CDR1 LNHDA and CDR2 SQIVND (reference sequence). There are 14 residues in the CDR3. CDR3 sequence (DNA): TGTGCCAGTAGTCAAGGACAGGGGTTTGCGACCCAGTACTTC. Protein product: CASSQGQGFATQYF.

This chain links TRBV27 with TRBJ2-7; D unclear. This CDR3 has 12 amino acids. V was clipped by 6 bases and J by 7 bases, with 13 bases between them. Germline CDR1 is MNHEY and CDR2 is SMNVEV (reference sequence). Written as DNA, the CDR3 is TGTGCCAGCAGACGACACGGGTGGGAGCAGTACTTC. This translates into CASRRHGWEQYF.

The chain carries TRBV5-1 and TRBJ2-3, with 7 bases that match TRBD2. V lost 0 bases, J lost 1 base, and 2 bases stayed unmatched. The CDR3 length is 15 residues. Germline CDR1 is SGHRS and CDR2 is YFSETQ. CDR3 nucleotides: TGCGCCAGCAGCTTGGACGGGAGGCGCACAGATACGCAGTATTTT. Its translation is CASSLDGRRTDTQYF.

CDR3 loop: CASSLALTGLAGGGGEQFF. The CDR3 DNA reads as TGTGCCAGCAGCTTAGCCTTAACGGGACTAGCGGGAGGGGGCGGTGAGCAGTTCTTC. J is TRBJ2-1 and V is TRBV7-2, with 16 positions matching TRBD2. Germline CDR1 reads SGHTA; CDR2 reads FQGNSA. This CDR3 region has 19 residues. V lost 0 bases to trimming and J lost 9 bases; unmatched junction nucleotides: 11.

The rearrangement uses TRBV9 and TRBJ2-3; unclear D gene. The CDR3 contains 13 residues. Deletions cut 0 bases from V and 2 bases from J, with 4 bases between. CDR1 is SGDLS, CDR2 YYNGEE, per germline. As DNA, the CDR3 is TGTGCCAGCAGCGTAGAACCCACAGATACGCAGTATTTT. Translated, it gives CASSVEPTDTQYF.

Note on this clone: Within the sample, other DNA sequences also encode this same CDR3. This chain joins TRBV7-9 and TRBJ2-5; the D gene is possibly TRBD2 (5 bases). Germline V gene data show CDR1 as SEHNR and CDR2 as FQNEAQ (reference sequence). This CDR3 has 14 residues. V dropped 3 bases and J dropped 1 base, with 9 bases sitting between them. The CDR3 is CASSLAGGQETQYF. The CDR3 DNA is TGTGCCAGCAGCTTGGCCGGAGGCCAAGAGACCCAGTACTTC. The variable domain in full, with the rest retrieved from reference TRBV7-9 and TRBJ2-5, is DTGVSQNPRHKITKRGQNVTFRCDPISEHNRLYWYRQTLGQGPEFLTYFQNEAQLEKSRLLSDRFSAERPKGSFSTLEIQRTEQGDSAMYLCASSLAGGQETQYFGPGTRLLVL.

The chain combines TRBV28 with TRBJ1-4; D is unclear. The V end lost 6 bases, the J end lost 0 bases, and 8 bases lay between the germline ends. CDR3 length equals 14 residues. From germline, CDR1 is MDHEN and CDR2 SYDVKM. The DNA of the CDR3 is TGTGCCAGCAGGAGTCAGGCAACTAATGAAAAACTGTTTTTT. Protein product: CASRSQATNEKLFF.

This rearrangement joins TRBV29-1 to TRBJ1-1; D uncertain. The CDR3 is 14 residues long. CDR1 and CDR2 (germline): SQVTM, ANQGSEA. V was pared by 2 bases and J by 1 base, with 11 bases between. The CDR3 sequence is CSVERNSANTEAFF. Here the CDR3 DNA reads TGCAGCGTTGAAAGGAACTCGGCGAACACTGAAGCTTTCTTT.

The CDR3 region has the DNA TGTGCCAGTAGTACTAGCTTAAGAGAGACCCAGTACTTC. Its translation is CASSTSLRETQYF. This chain links TRBV19 with TRBJ2-5; weak D call: TRBD2 (5 bases). The CDR3 consists of 13 residues. Trimming cost V 4 bases and J 4 bases, with 10 bases left between them. The germline V gene has CDR1 LNHDA and CDR2 SQIVND (reference sequence).

The chain joins TRBV2 to TRBJ1-5; perhaps TRBD1 as D (5 bases). Trimming took 2 bases from V and 6 from J, leaving 17 bases between them. CDR1 and CDR2 from the germline V gene are SNHLY and FYNNEI. The CDR3 spans 16 residues. CDR3: CASSEFRGAGGQPQHF. The DNA for the CDR3 is TGTGCCAGCAGTGAATTTAGAGGGGCCGGGGGTCAGCCCCAGCATTTT.

This clone was recorded a few times. The genes are TRBV19 and TRBJ1-5, with TRBD1 identical over 7 bases. Germline loops: CDR1 LNHDA, CDR2 SQIVND (reference sequence). Trimming at V came to 7 bases and at J to 5 bases, leaving 14 bases not matched to a gene. The CDR3 totals 16 residues. The CDR3 nucleotides are TGTGCCAGTACCGAAACGCCTCGGGACAGATATCAGCCCCAGCATTTT. This translates into CASTETPRDRYQPQHF. The entire variable domain, with the rest obtained from reference TRBV19 and TRBJ1-5, is as follows: DGGITQSPKYLFRKEGQNVTLSCEQNLNHDAMYWYRQDPGQGLRLIYYSQIVNDFQKGDIAEGYSVSREKKESFPLTVTSAQKNPTAFYLCASTETPRDRYQPQHFGDGTRLSIL.

The chain joins TRBV5-6 to TRBJ2-7; 7 bases line up with TRBD1. V lost 4 bases to trimming and J lost 4 bases; unmatched junction nucleotides: 11. This CDR3 has 15 amino acids. Germline-derived CDR1 and CDR2 are SGHDT and YYEEEE. The CDR3 coding sequence is TGTGCCAGCAGCCCGGCAAAGACAGGGCATTACGAGCAGTACTTC. This encodes CASSPAKTGHYEQYF.

V and J are TRBV28 and TRBJ2-7, with 11 positions matching TRBD2. The V and J ends lost 6 bases and 3 bases, in that order; junction bases with no gene match: 4. CDR1 is MDHEN, CDR2 SYDVKM, per germline. This CDR3 contains 14 residues. CDR3 in amino acids: CASSAGLAVYEQYF. The CDR3 nucleotides are TGTGCCAGCAGCGCGGGACTAGCGGTCTACGAGCAGTACTTC.

The J gene is TRBJ2-1, the V gene TRBV7-3; D ambiguous. V lost 5 bases and J 5 bases, leaving 10 bases between the germline ends. There are 13 residues in the CDR3. From germline, CDR1 is SGHTA and CDR2 FQGTGA. The CDR3 is CASSPSPDNEQFF. CDR3 DNA: TGTGCCAGCAGCCCATCTCCGGACAATGAGCAGTTCTTC.

The chain uses TRBV2 and TRBJ1-5, with 7 bases fitting TRBD1. The V and J ends lost 6 bases and 5 bases, in that order; junction bases with no gene match: 7. This CDR3 has 14 residues. In germline, CDR1 is SNHLY, CDR2 FYNNEI. The chain's CDR3 is CASSLDREDQPQHF. CDR3 nucleotide sequence: TGTGCCAGCAGCCTAGACAGGGAGGATCAGCCCCAGCATTTT.

This clone was recorded only once. J is TRBJ1-2 and V is TRBV6-1; maybe TRBD1 (5 bases). Germline V gene data show CDR1 as MNHNS and CDR2 as SASEGT. This CDR3 is 15 amino acids long. V lost 6 bases and J 3 bases, leaving 17 bases between the germline ends. CDR3 amino acids: CASSSLRGGDYGYTF. The CDR3 bases are TGTGCCAGCAGCTCGTTGAGAGGAGGGGACTATGGCTACACCTTC.

This rearrangement joins TRBV5-1 to TRBJ2-5; 11 positions agree with TRBD1. CDR3 length: 14 residues. V shed 9 bases and J 1 base; nucleotides not matched to a gene: 5. Germline V gives CDR1 SGHRS, CDR2 YFSETQ. The CDR3 reads CATAGTGGQETQYF. CDR3 coding DNA: TGCGCCACCGCCGGGACAGGGGGCCAAGAGACCCAGTACTTC.

The chain carries TRBV12-2 and TRBJ2-6. TRBV12-2 represents a pseudogene. This CDR3 spans 19 amino acids. The CDR3 DNA reads TGTGCAAGTCGCTTAGCGCCGGGACGGGCTTGGTCTGGGGCCAACGTCCTGACTTTC. It yields the protein CASRLAPGRAWSGANVLTF.

The chain couples TRBV5-4 to TRBJ1-2, with 7 positions matching TRBD1. The CDR3 extends over 16 amino acids. V lost 0 bases and J lost 8; bases outside the gene matches: 13. Looked up from germline, CDR1 is SGHNT and CDR2 is YYREEE (reference sequence). The CDR3 loop reads CASSLEGQFFPPGYTF. The CDR3, as DNA: TGTGCCAGCAGCTTGGAGGGACAGTTTTTTCCCCCCGGCTACACCTTC.

The rearrangement joins TRBV5-1 to TRBJ1-5, with a weak D call TRBD1 (6 bases). Trimming pared 0 bases from V and 3 bases from J, leaving 10 bases between. CDR3 length: 15 amino acids. Germline assignment: CDR1 SGHRS and CDR2 YFSETQ. The CDR3 spells CASSLEGDNNQPQHF. The CDR3 nucleotides read TGCGCCAGCAGCTTGGAAGGGGACAACAATCAGCCCCAGCATTTT.

The rearrangement joins TRBV19 to TRBJ2-5, with 8 nucleotides matching TRBD2. CDR3 length equals 16 residues. The trim removed 3 bases at V and 3 bases at J, leaving 9 bases unmatched. CDR1 LNHDA and CDR2 SQIVND come from the germline V gene (reference sequence). CDR3 protein: CASSMSGGTRKETQYF. The CDR3 coding sequence is TGTGCCAGTAGTATGAGCGGGGGCACTCGGAAAGAGACCCAGTACTTC. Full variable domain (rest looked up from reference TRBV19 and TRBJ2-5): DGGITQSPKYLFRKEGQNVTLSCEQNLNHDAMYWYRQDPGQGLRLIYYSQIVNDFQKGDIAEGYSVSREKKESFPLTVTSAQKNPTAFYLCASSMSGGTRKETQYFGPGTRLLVL.

J is TRBJ1-5 and V is TRBV28; D not resolved. This CDR3 region has 14 residues. The V and J ends lost 6 bases and 7 bases respectively, with 16 bases between them. Germline values: CDR1 MDHEN, CDR2 SYDVKM. CDR3 nucleotide sequence: TGTGCCAGCAGAAAGTTCTTACAGAACCAGCCCCAGCATTTT. It specifies CASRKFLQNQPQHF.

The J gene is TRBJ2-3, the V gene TRBV6-5; no firm D call. Germline-derived CDR1 and CDR2 are MNHEY and SVGAGI. The V end lost 11 bases, the J end lost 0 bases, and 15 bases lay between the germline ends. The CDR3 length is 14 residues. The DNA of the CDR3 is TGTGCCGGATCGGCGCTACCTAGCACAGATACGCAGTATTTT. The encoded protein is CAGSALPSTDTQYF.